Below are 7 T cell receptor beta chains sequenced from a single sample in a study of cytomegalovirus exposure and HLA in healthy donors. 60 Vbeta and 13 Jbeta primers were used in PCR. Assay: immunoSEQ multiplex PCR; the TCRdb copy retains only in-frame clones and omits some. Here the sample spans some 120,000 clones, roughly 85% being singletons. Specimen: PBMCs. The source of these receptors is a woman in her 30s in good health and CMV-seropositive.

A word on this clone: Other nucleotide sequences in the sample specify the same CDR3. CDR3 sequence (DNA): TGTGCCAGCAGTTACGAGGGGACAGGGGGGGAAAAACTGTTTTTT. This gives the protein CASSYEGTGGEKLFF. The J gene is TRBJ1-4, the V gene TRBV6-5, with TRBD1 matching 11 bases. The CDR3 has 15 amino acids. Germline V gives CDR1 MNHEY, CDR2 SVGAGI. V lost 2 bases, J lost 8 bases, and 4 bases stayed unmatched.

The V and J genes are TRBV5-1 and TRBJ2-1; 12 positions agree with TRBD2. The CDR3 is made up of 15 amino acids. Trimming took 3 bases from V and 8 from J; bases not matched to a gene: 6. Germline CDR1 SGHRS, CDR2 YFSETQ. This CDR3 reads CASSSLAGGRDEQFF. Here the CDR3 DNA reads TGCGCCAGCAGCTCACTAGCGGGGGGTAGAGATGAGCAGTTCTTC.

This rearrangement joins TRBV4-1 to TRBJ2-5, with D possibly TRBD2 on 5 matching bases. The germline gives CDR1 MGHRA, CDR2 YSYEKL. This CDR3 spans 16 amino acids. Trimming cost V 10 bases and J 4 bases, with 25 bases left between them. The CDR3 DNA reads TGCGCCAACTCCCTACCGGGAAGGAGGAAGGGAGAGACCCAGTACTTC. This gives the protein CANSLPGRRKGETQYF.

The chain carries TRBV5-8 and TRBJ2-1, with D possibly TRBD2 on 7 matching bases. The CDR3 runs 13 residues. V was clipped by 0 bases and J by 9 bases, with 10 bases between them. Looked up from germline, CDR1 is SGHTS and CDR2 is YDEGEE. The DNA for the CDR3 is TGTGCCAGCAGCTTGGGAGGGGGGGTTGAGCAGTTCTTC. This translates into CASSLGGGVEQFF.

This clone has a single count. The genes are TRBV21-1 and TRBJ2-5; the table's TRBD2 call for D was not verified on the DNA. TRBV21-1 is described as a pseudogene. There are 15 residues in the CDR3. In DNA form, the CDR3 reads TGTGCCAGCAGCATCGGCATAACTACACAAGAGACCCAGTACTTC. As protein: CASSIGITTQETQYF.

This chain links TRBV5-1 with TRBJ2-1; 14 bases map to TRBD2. The V and J ends lost 4 bases and 8 bases, in that order; junction bases with no gene match: 8. The CDR3 has 16 amino acids. The germline V gene has CDR1 SGHRS and CDR2 YFSETQ. The CDR3 coding sequence is TGCGCCAGCAGCGCGGGGACTAGCGGGAGTATAGATGAGCAGTTCTTC. It yields the protein CASSAGTSGSIDEQFF.

This CDR3 is CASSPGEGQPQHF. CDR3 DNA sequence: TGTGCCAGCTCACCAGGAGAGGGTCAGCCCCAGCATTTT. This chain joins TRBV18 and TRBJ1-5; D not resolved. Trimming took off 2 bases at V and 6 bases at J, with 8 bases between the two ends. Per the germline V gene, CDR1 is KGHSH and CDR2 is LQKENI. CDR3 length: 13 amino acids. Together with reference TRBV18 and TRBJ1-5, the CDR3 gives the full variable domain: NAGVMQNPRHLVRRRGQEARLRCSPMKGHSHVYWYRQLPEEGLKFMVYLQKENIIDESGMPKERFSAEFPKEGPSILRIQQVVRGDSAAYFCASSPGEGQPQHFGDGTRLSIL.